What follows is one T cell receptor beta chain and its context. Clones were read by immunoSEQ multiplex PCR, and TCRdb kept only the in-frame ones, dropping some. The data contain tens of thousands of clones, 75% to 90% of them seen just once; the ten biggest clones take up 0.38%. The data were obtained in a study of T cell changes during pregnancy in multiple sclerosis. There are 12 residues in the CDR3. In germline, CDR1 is LGHNA, CDR2 YNFKEQ. Trimming took off 0 bases at V and 10 bases at J, with 9 bases between the two ends. This TCR derives from a female donor with multiple sclerosis, enrolled in a pregnancy study. The sequenced sample was CD4+ T cells from peripheral blood mononuclear cells, obtained in the third trimester of pregnancy. This rearrangement joins TRBV4-2 to TRBJ1-1; D is unresolved. The CDR3 region is CASSQDPLTAFF. The CDR3 DNA reads as TGTGCCAGCAGCCAAGATCCACTCACAGCTTTCTTT.